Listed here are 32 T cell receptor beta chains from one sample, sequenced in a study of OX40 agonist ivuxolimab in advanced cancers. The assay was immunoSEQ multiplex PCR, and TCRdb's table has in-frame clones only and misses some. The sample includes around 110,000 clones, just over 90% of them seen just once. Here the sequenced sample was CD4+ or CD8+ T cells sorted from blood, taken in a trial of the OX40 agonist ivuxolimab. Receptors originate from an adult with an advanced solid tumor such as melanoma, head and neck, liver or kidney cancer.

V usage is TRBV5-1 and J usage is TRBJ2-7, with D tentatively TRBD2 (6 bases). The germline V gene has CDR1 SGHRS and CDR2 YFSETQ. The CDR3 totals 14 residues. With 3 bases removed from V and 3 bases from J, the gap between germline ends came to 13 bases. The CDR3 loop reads CASSYRDGSYEQYF. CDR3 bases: TGCGCCAGCAGCTATAGGGACGGGAGCTACGAGCAGTACTTC.

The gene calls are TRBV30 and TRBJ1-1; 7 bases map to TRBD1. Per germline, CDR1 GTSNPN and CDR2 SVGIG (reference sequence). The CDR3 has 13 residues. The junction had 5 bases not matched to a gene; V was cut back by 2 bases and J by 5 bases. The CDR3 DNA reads TGTGCCTGGAGTAGACAGGGCGGGACTGAAGCTTTCTTT. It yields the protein CAWSRQGGTEAFF. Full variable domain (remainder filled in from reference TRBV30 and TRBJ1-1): SQTIHQWPATLVQPVGSPLSLECTVEGTSNPNLYWYRQAAGRGLQLLFYSVGIGQISSEVPQNLSASRPQDRQFILSSKKLLLSDSGFYLCAWSRQGGTEAFFGQGTRLTVV.

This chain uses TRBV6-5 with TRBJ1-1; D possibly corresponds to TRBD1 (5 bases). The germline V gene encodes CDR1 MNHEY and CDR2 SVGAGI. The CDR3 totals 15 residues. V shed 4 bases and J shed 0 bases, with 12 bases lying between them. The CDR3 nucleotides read TGTGCCAGCAGTTTTTCCAACAGGCTGAACACTGAAGCTTTCTTT. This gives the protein CASSFSNRLNTEAFF.

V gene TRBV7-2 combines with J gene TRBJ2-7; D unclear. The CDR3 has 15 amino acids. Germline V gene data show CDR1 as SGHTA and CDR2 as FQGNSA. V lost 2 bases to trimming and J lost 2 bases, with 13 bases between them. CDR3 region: CASSLWAEVAYEQYF. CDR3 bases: TGTGCCAGCAGCTTATGGGCTGAAGTGGCCTACGAGCAGTACTTC. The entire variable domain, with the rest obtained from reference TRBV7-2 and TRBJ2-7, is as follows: GAGVSQSPSNKVTEKGKDVELRCDPISGHTALYWYRQSLGQGLEFLIYFQGNSAPDKSGLPSDRFSAERTGGSVSTLTIQRTQQEDSAVYLCASSLWAEVAYEQYFGPGTRLTVT.

The CDR3 DNA is TGTGCCAGCAGCAAACGGGGGACTCTAGCCCCCAATGAGCAGTTCTTC. It codes for CASSKRGTLAPNEQFF. The J gene is TRBJ2-1, the V gene TRBV7-2, with D perhaps TRBD2 (6 bases). This CDR3 has 16 amino acids. The germline V gene has CDR1 SGHTA and CDR2 FQGNSA. Deletions cut 5 bases from V and 6 bases from J, with 20 bases between.

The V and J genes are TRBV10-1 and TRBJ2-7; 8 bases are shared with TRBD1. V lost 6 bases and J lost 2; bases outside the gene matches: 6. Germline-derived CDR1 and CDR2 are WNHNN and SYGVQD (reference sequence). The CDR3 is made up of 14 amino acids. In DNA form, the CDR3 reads TGCGCCAGCAGAGCCGGACAGGGACCCTACGAGCAGTACTTC. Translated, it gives CASRAGQGPYEQYF.

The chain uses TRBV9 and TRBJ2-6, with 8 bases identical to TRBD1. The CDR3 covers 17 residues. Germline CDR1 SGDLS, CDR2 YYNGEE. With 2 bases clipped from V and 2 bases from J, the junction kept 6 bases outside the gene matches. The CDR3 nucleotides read TGTGCCAGCAGCGTCGGGACAGGAATCGCTGGGGCCAACGTCCTGACTTTC. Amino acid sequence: CASSVGTGIAGANVLTF.

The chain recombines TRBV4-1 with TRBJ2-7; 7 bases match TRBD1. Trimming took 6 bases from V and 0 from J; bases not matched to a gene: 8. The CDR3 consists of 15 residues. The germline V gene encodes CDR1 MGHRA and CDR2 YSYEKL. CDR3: CASSIGTATSYEQYF. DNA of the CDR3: TGCGCCAGCAGTATCGGGACAGCCACCTCCTACGAGCAGTACTTC.

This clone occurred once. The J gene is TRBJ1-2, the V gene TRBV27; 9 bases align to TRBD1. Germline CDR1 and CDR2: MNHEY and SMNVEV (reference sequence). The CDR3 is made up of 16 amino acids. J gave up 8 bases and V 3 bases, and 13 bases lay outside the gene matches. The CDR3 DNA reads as TGTGCCAGCAGTTTCTTGGACAGGGGATGGGTGGGCGGCTACACCTTC. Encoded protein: CASSFLDRGWVGGYTF.

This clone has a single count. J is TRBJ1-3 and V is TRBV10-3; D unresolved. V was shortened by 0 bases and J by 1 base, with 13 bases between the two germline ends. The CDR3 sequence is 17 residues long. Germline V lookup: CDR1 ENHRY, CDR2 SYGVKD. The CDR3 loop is CAISESLWGSSGNTIYF. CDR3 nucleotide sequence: TGTGCCATCAGTGAGTCGTTATGGGGATCTTCTGGAAACACCATATATTTT.

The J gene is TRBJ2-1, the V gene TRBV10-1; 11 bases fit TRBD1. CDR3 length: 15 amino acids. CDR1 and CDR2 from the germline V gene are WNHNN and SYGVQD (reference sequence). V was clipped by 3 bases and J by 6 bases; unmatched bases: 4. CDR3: CASSEAGTGGNEQFF. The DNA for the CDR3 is TGCGCCAGCAGTGAAGCAGGGACAGGGGGCAATGAGCAGTTCTTC.

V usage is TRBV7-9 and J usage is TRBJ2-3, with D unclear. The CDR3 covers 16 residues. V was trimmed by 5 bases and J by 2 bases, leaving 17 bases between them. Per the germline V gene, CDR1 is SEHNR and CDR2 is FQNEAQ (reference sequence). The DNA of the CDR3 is TGTGCCAGCAGCCCAAAGGTGGGAACGCTCACAGATACGCAGTATTTT. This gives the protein CASSPKVGTLTDTQYF.

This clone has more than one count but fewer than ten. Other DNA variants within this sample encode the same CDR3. The CDR3 nucleotides read TGTGCCAGCAGCTTGGGTAGATACGAGCAGTACTTC. Residues: CASSLGRYEQYF. V is TRBV11-2 and J is TRBJ2-7; D remains unclear. In germline, CDR1 is SGHAT, CDR2 FQNNGV. Trimming stripped 3 bases from V and 4 bases from J, with 7 bases between. The CDR3 sequence is 12 residues long. The full variable domain, in which reference TRBV11-2 and TRBJ2-7 provide the parts outside the CDR3, is EAGVAQSPRYKIIEKRQSVAFWCNPISGHATLYWYQQILGQGPKLLIQFQNNGVVDDSQLPKDRFSAERLKGVDSTLKIQPAKLEDSAVYLCASSLGRYEQYFGPGTRLTVT.

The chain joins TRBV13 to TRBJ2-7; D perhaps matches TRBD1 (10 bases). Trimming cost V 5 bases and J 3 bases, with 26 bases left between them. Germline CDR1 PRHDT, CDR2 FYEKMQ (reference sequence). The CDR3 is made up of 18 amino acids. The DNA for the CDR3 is TGTGCCAGCAGCACCGGGACAGGGGCACTAGCGGGCATCTACGAGCAGTACTTC. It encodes CASSTGTGALAGIYEQYF.

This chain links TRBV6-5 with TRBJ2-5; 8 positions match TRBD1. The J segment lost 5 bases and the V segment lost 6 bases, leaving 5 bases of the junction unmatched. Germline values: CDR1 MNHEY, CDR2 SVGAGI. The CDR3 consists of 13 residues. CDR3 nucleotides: TGTGCCAGCAGACGGACAGGGCCGGAGACCCAGTACTTC. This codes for CASRRTGPETQYF.

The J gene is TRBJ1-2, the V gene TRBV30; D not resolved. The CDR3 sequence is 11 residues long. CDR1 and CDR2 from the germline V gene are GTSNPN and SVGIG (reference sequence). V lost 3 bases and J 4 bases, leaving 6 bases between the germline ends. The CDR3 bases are TGTGCCTGGAGCGACGGCTATGGCTACACCTTC. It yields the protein CAWSDGYGYTF.

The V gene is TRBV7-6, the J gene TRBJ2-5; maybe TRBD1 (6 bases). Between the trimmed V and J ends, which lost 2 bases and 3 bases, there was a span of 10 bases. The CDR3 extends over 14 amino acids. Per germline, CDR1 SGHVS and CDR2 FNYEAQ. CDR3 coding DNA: TGTGCCAGCAGCTTATCGACAGGAGAAGAGACCCAGTACTTC. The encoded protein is CASSLSTGEETQYF. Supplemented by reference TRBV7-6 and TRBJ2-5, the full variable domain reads GAGVSQSPRYKVTKRGQDVALRCDPISGHVSLYWYRQALGQGPEFLTYFNYEAQQDKSGLPNDRFSAERPEGSISTLTIQRTEQRDSAMYRCASSLSTGEETQYFGPGTRLLVL.

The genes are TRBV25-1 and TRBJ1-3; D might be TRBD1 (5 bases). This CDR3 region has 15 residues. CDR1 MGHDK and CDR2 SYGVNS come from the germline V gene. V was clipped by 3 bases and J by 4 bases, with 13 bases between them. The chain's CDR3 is CASSDGKGNGNTIYF. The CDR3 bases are TGTGCCAGCAGTGACGGGAAGGGGAACGGAAACACCATATATTTT. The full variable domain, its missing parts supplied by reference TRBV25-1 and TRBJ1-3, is EADIYQTPRYLVIGTGKKITLECSQTMGHDKMYWYQQDPGMELHLIHYSYGVNSTEKGDLSSESTVSRIRTEHFPLTLESARPSHTSQYLCASSDGKGNGNTIYFGEGSWLTVV.

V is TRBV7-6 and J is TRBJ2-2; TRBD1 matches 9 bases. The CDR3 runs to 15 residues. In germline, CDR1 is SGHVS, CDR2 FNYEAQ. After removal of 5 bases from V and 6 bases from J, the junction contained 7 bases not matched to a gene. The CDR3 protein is CASSLQGAVAGELFF. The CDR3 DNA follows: TGTGCCAGCAGCCTACAGGGGGCCGTTGCCGGGGAGCTGTTTTTT.

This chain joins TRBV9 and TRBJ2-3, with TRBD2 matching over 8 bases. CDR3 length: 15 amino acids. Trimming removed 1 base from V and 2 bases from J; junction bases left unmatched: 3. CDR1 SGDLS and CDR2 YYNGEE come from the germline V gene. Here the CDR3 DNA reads TGTGCCAGCAGCGTAACGGGGGGGTTCACAGATACGCAGTATTTT. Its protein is CASSVTGGFTDTQYF.

The CDR3 sequence: CASTQGSLTPGETQYF. The CDR3 nucleotides are TGCGCCAGCACCCAGGGGAGCCTCACCCCCGGAGAGACCCAGTACTTC. J is TRBJ2-5 and V is TRBV5-1, with D perhaps TRBD1 (6 bases). This CDR3 contains 16 residues. Germline V CDR1 and CDR2: SGHRS, YFSETQ. V dropped 6 bases and J dropped 4 bases, with 22 bases sitting between them.

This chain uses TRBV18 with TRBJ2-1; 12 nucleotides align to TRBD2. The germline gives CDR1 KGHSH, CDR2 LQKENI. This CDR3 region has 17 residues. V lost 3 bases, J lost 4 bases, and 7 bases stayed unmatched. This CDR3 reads CASSPLSSGGAYNEQFF. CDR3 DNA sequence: TGTGCCAGCTCACCCCTATCTAGCGGGGGGGCGTACAATGAGCAGTTCTTC.

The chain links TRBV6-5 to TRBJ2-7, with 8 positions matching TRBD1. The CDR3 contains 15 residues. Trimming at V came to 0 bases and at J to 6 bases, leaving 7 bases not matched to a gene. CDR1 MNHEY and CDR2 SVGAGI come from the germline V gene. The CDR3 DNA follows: TGTGCCAGCAGTTACTCCGCGCAGGGGGCAATCGAGCAGTACTTC. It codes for CASSYSAQGAIEQYF.

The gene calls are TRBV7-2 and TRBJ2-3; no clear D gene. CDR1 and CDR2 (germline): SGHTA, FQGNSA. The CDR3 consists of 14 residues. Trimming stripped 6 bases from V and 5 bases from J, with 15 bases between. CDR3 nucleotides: TGTGCCAGCAGGCCTACGGTGGTGGGAGATACGCAGTATTTT. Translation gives CASRPTVVGDTQYF.

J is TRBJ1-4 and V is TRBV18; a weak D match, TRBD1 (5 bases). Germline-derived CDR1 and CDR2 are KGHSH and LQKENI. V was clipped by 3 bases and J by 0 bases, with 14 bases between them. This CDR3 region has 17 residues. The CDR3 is CASSPQGVSSTNEKLFF. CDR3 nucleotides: TGTGCCAGCTCACCGCAGGGCGTTAGTTCAACTAATGAAAAACTGTTTTTT. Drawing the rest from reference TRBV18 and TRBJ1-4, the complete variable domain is NAGVMQNPRHLVRRRGQEARLRCSPMKGHSHVYWYRQLPEEGLKFMVYLQKENIIDESGMPKERFSAEFPKEGPSILRIQQVVRGDSAAYFCASSPQGVSSTNEKLFFGSGTQLSVL.

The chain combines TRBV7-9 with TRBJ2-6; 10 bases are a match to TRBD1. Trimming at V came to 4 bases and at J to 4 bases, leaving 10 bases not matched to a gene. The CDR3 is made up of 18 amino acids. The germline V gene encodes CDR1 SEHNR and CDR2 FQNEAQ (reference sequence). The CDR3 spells CASSSYRDRGSGANVLTF. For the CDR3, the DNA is TGTGCCAGCAGCTCATACCGGGACAGGGGTTCCGGGGCCAACGTCCTGACTTTC.

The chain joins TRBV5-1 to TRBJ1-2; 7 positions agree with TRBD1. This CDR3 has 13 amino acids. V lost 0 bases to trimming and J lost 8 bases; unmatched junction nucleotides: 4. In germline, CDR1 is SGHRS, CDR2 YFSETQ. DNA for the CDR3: TGCGCCAGCAGCTTGGTTACAGGGGTGGGCTACACCTTC. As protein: CASSLVTGVGYTF.

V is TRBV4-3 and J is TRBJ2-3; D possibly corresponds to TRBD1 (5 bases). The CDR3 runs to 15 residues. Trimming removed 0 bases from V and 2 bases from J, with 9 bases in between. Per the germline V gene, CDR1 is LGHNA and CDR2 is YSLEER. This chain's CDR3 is CASSQENRYTDTQYF. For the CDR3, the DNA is TGCGCCAGCAGCCAAGAAAACAGGTACACAGATACGCAGTATTTT.

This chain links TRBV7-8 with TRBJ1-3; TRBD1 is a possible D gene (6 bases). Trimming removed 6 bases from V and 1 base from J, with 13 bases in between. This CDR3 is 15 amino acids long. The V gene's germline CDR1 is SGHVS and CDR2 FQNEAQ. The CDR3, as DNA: TGTGCCAGCAGTTTAAGGGGGGCGTCTGGAAACACCATATATTTT. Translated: CASSLRGASGNTIYF.

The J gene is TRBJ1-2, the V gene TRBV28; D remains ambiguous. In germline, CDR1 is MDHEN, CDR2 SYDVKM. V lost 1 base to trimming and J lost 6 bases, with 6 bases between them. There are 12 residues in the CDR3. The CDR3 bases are TGTGCCAGCAGTTTATCTAGAGATGGCTACACCTTC. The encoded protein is CASSLSRDGYTF.

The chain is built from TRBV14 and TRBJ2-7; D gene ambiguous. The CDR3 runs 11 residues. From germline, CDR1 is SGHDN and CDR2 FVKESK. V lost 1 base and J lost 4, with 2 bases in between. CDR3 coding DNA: TGTGCCAGCAGCCAAGGGTACGAGCAGTACTTC. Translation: CASSQGYEQYF.

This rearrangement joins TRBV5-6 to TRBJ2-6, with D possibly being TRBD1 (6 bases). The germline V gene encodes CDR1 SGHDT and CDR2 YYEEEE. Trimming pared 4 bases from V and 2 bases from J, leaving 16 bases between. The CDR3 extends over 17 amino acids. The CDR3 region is CASSPYEQGAGANVLTF. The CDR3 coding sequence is TGTGCCAGCAGCCCATATGAACAGGGTGCTGGGGCCAACGTCCTGACTTTC.